These 29 T cell receptor beta chains were sequenced from one sample in a study of OX40 agonist ivuxolimab in advanced cancers. Clones were read by immunoSEQ multiplex PCR, and TCRdb kept only the in-frame ones, dropping some. Among approximately 61,000 clones listed, roughly nine tenths were seen once. Source: CD4+ or CD8+ T cells sorted from blood, taken in a trial of the OX40 agonist ivuxolimab. These receptors were obtained from an adult with an advanced solid tumor such as melanoma, head and neck, liver or kidney cancer.

J is TRBJ2-5 and V is TRBV6-4; D remains ambiguous. The germline V gene encodes CDR1 MRHNA and CDR2 SNTAGT. V was trimmed by 0 bases and J by 3 bases, leaving 20 bases between them. CDR3 length equals 18 residues. The CDR3 DNA sequence: TGTGCCAGCAGTGACTCGAACGCGATACAAAGCACAGAAGAGACCCAGTACTTC. Translating it yields CASSDSNAIQSTEETQYF.

This rearrangement joins TRBV7-2 to TRBJ2-6; D gene ambiguous. Trimming pared 1 base from V and 0 bases from J, leaving 7 bases between. The CDR3 consists of 16 residues. Germline CDR1 is SGHTA and CDR2 is FQGNSA. The CDR3: CASSLVSGSGANVLTF. The DNA for the CDR3 is TGTGCCAGCAGCTTAGTTTCCGGCTCTGGGGCCAACGTCCTGACTTTC.

V gene TRBV9 combines with J gene TRBJ1-5; maybe TRBD1 (5 bases). Germline CDR1 reads SGDLS; CDR2 reads YYNGEE. Deletions cut 4 bases from V and 5 bases from J, with 16 bases between. The CDR3 consists of 15 residues. This chain's CDR3 is CASSLGVYGDQPQHF. DNA for the CDR3: TGTGCCAGCAGCTTGGGGGTATATGGGGATCAGCCCCAGCATTTT. The variable domain in full, with the rest retrieved from reference TRBV9 and TRBJ1-5, is DSGVTQTPKHLITATGQRVTLRCSPRSGDLSVYWYQQSLDQGLQFLIQYYNGEERAKGNILERFSAQQFPDLHSELNLSSLELGDSALYFCASSLGVYGDQPQHFGDGTRLSIL.

The chain is built from TRBV11-2 and TRBJ2-1, with 12 bases identical to TRBD1. V lost 5 bases and J lost 15; bases outside the gene matches: 14. There are 15 residues in the CDR3. The V gene's germline CDR1 is SGHAT and CDR2 FQNNGV. CDR3 nucleotide sequence: TGTGCCAGCAGCCCCGGGACAGGGGGCATCCCCGGGCTGTTCTTC. This codes for CASSPGTGGIPGLFF. The full variable domain, with the rest looked up from reference TRBV11-2 and TRBJ2-1, is EAGVAQSPRYKIIEKRQSVAFWCNPISGHATLYWYQQILGQGPKLLIQFQNNGVVDDSQLPKDRFSAERLKGVDSTLKIQPAKLEDSAVYLCASSPGTGGIPGLFFGPGTRLTVL.

The V and J genes are TRBV19 and TRBJ1-4; no clear D gene. The length of the CDR3 is 15 residues. Germline V gene data show CDR1 as LNHDA and CDR2 as SQIVND (reference sequence). Trimming cost V 5 bases and J 4 bases, with 14 bases left between them. The CDR3 spells CASSLQLLLNEKLFF. In DNA, the CDR3 is TGTGCCAGTAGTCTGCAACTACTTCTTAATGAAAAACTGTTTTTT.

The chain couples TRBV5-1 to TRBJ2-7, with 8 bases fitting TRBD1. J lost 5 bases, V lost 4 bases, and 5 bases had no gene match. In germline, CDR1 is SGHRS, CDR2 YFSETQ. CDR3 length: 13 amino acids. The CDR3 here is CASSPGQAHEQYF. The CDR3 nucleotides are TGCGCCAGCAGCCCGGGACAGGCTCACGAGCAGTACTTC.

The chain links TRBV18 to TRBJ2-3, with D perhaps matching TRBD1 or TRBD2 (6 bases each). Trimming removed 3 bases at V and 5 bases at J, with 12 bases between. Germline V lookup: CDR1 KGHSH, CDR2 LQKENI. The CDR3 loop spans 14 amino acids. This CDR3 is CASSPRGPRDTQYF. The DNA of the CDR3 is TGTGCCAGCTCACCCCGGGGGCCGAGAGATACGCAGTATTTT.

The CDR3, as DNA: TGTGCCATCAGCAAAGGGACAGGGGGTCCCTACGAGCAGTACTTC. Its translation: CAISKGTGGPYEQYF. The chain employs TRBV10-3 and TRBJ2-7; TRBD1 agrees at 11 bases. The CDR3 spans 15 residues. The germline CDR1 and CDR2 sequences are ENHRY and SYGVKD. V shed 6 bases and J 2 bases; nucleotides not matched to a gene: 6.

CDR3 DNA sequence: TGTGCCAGCAGCTTATACTCTAGCGCCTCCTACGAGCAGTACTTC. Protein: CASSLYSSASYEQYF. The J gene is TRBJ2-7, the V gene TRBV7-2, with a possible D match to TRBD2 (6 bases). CDR1 SGHTA and CDR2 FQGNSA come from the germline V gene. The CDR3 runs 15 residues. Trimming stripped 2 bases from V and 0 bases from J, with 11 bases between.

The chain joins TRBV5-1 to TRBJ2-1; no clear D. The CDR3 is 13 residues long. V was shortened by 0 bases and J by 5 bases, with 6 bases between the two germline ends. In germline, CDR1 is SGHRS, CDR2 YFSETQ. CDR3 sequence reads: CASSLGSHNEQFF. The CDR3 nucleotides read TGCGCCAGCAGCTTGGGGTCGCACAATGAGCAGTTCTTC.

This rearrangement joins TRBV13 to TRBJ2-7, with TRBD2 matching over 11 bases. The germline V gene has CDR1 PRHDT and CDR2 FYEKMQ (reference sequence). The CDR3 loop spans 15 amino acids. V was pared by 5 bases and J by 0 bases, with 3 bases of the junction left unmatched. The CDR3 DNA reads TGTGCCAGCAGCGCGGGACTAGCGGCCTCCTACGAGCAGTACTTC. Its translation is CASSAGLAASYEQYF.

This clone showed up just once. A read error may account for a junction end that differs from germline. The V gene is TRBV6-1, the J gene TRBJ2-1, with D perhaps TRBD1 or TRBD2 (5 bases each). This CDR3 comprises 13 residues. Germline lookup yields CDR1 MNHNS and CDR2 SASEGT. CDR3 bases: TGTGCCAGCAGTGAACTGTCGGGGACCTGGTCGCTCTTC. Protein: CASSELSGTWSLF.

The chain recombines TRBV30 with TRBJ2-1; D is perhaps TRBD2 (6 bases). The V gene lost 7 bases and the J gene lost 0 bases, with 16 bases spanning the gap. Germline V CDR1 and CDR2: GTSNPN, SVGIG (reference sequence). This CDR3 contains 15 residues. CDR3: CASGGRGFSYNEQFF. Written as DNA, the CDR3 is TGTGCCTCCGGCGGGCGGGGCTTCTCCTACAATGAGCAGTTCTTC. Full variable domain (remainder filled in from reference TRBV30 and TRBJ2-1): SQTIHQWPATLVQPVGSPLSLECTVEGTSNPNLYWYRQAAGRGLQLLFYSVGIGQISSEVPQNLSASRPQDRQFILSSKKLLLSDSGFYLCASGGRGFSYNEQFFGPGTRLTVL.

This chain joins TRBV15 and TRBJ2-5, with TRBD2 matching 7 bases. Germline CDR1 reads LNHNV; CDR2 reads YYDKDF (reference sequence). With V trimmed by 1 base and J by 2 bases, 7 bases remained unmatched. The CDR3 length is 16 residues. This chain's CDR3 is CATSRGGGEGQETQYF. As DNA, the CDR3 is TGTGCCACCAGCAGAGGAGGAGGGGAGGGTCAAGAGACCCAGTACTTC.

The chain carries TRBV30 and TRBJ1-1, with 7 bases matching TRBD1. CDR3 length: 12 amino acids. Trimming took 0 bases from V and 5 from J; bases not matched to a gene: 0. Looked up from germline, CDR1 is GTSNPN and CDR2 is SVGIG (reference sequence). The CDR3 DNA is TGTGCCTGGAGTGTACAGGGGACTGAAGCTTTCTTT. This codes for CAWSVQGTEAFF.

This chain joins TRBV6-5 and TRBJ1-2, with 7 bases lining up with TRBD1. With V trimmed by 6 bases and J by 8 bases, 9 bases remained unmatched. CDR3 length equals 13 residues. The V gene's germline CDR1 is MNHEY and CDR2 SVGAGI. The CDR3 DNA reads TGTGCCAGCAGCCGGACAGGCCCCAGCGGCTACACCTTC. It codes for CASSRTGPSGYTF.

This chain connects TRBV7-8 to TRBJ1-5; no definite D call. V lost 3 bases, J lost 6 bases, and 9 bases lay in between. The CDR3 extends over 13 amino acids. The V gene's germline CDR1 is SGHVS and CDR2 FQNEAQ. CDR3 in amino acids: CASSFGVSQPQHF. For the CDR3, the DNA is TGTGCCAGCAGCTTCGGGGTGAGTCAGCCCCAGCATTTT.

The chain recombines TRBV7-6 with TRBJ2-1; maybe TRBD2 (5 bases). Per the germline V gene, CDR1 is SGHVS and CDR2 is FNYEAQ. The CDR3 is 12 amino acids. V was shortened by 3 bases and J by 12 bases, with 12 bases between the two germline ends. The CDR3 DNA sequence: TGTGCCAGCAGCTTGCTGGACTCGCGGCAGTTCTTC. This sequence encodes CASSLLDSRQFF.

This chain uses TRBV5-4 with TRBJ2-5, with D perhaps TRBD1 (7 bases). Trimming took off 9 bases at V and 1 base at J, with 16 bases between the two ends. Germline values: CDR1 SGHNT, CDR2 YYREEE (reference sequence). The CDR3 is 14 amino acids. For the CDR3, the DNA is TGTGCCATAAAGGGGGGACAGAGCCAAGAGACCCAGTACTTC. Residues: CAIKGGQSQETQYF.

DNA of the CDR3: TGTGCCAGCTCACGAGACGGCGGTGCCGGAAACTATGGCTACACCTTC. This translates into CASSRDGGAGNYGYTF. The J gene is TRBJ1-2, the V gene TRBV18, with unresolved D. This CDR3 is built from 16 residues. Trimming pared 4 bases from V and 2 bases from J, leaving 17 bases between. Germline lookup yields CDR1 KGHSH and CDR2 LQKENI. Drawing the rest from reference TRBV18 and TRBJ1-2, the complete variable domain is NAGVMQNPRHLVRRRGQEARLRCSPMKGHSHVYWYRQLPEEGLKFMVYLQKENIIDESGMPKERFSAEFPKEGPSILRIQQVVRGDSAAYFCASSRDGGAGNYGYTFGSGTRLTVV.

This clone was found a few times. V usage is TRBV30 and J usage is TRBJ2-1; 16 positions agree with TRBD2. This CDR3 spans 19 amino acids. In germline, CDR1 is GTSNPN, CDR2 SVGIG (reference sequence). V shed 2 bases and J 0 bases; nucleotides not matched to a gene: 7. This CDR3 reads CAWSSPGLAGGPSYNEQFF. In DNA form, the CDR3 reads TGTGCCTGGAGTTCCCCGGGACTAGCGGGAGGGCCCTCCTACAATGAGCAGTTCTTC.

This chain connects TRBV30 to TRBJ2-3; 11 nucleotides line up with TRBD1. J gave up 7 bases and V 3 bases, and 6 bases lay outside the gene matches. Per the germline V gene, CDR1 is GTSNPN and CDR2 is SVGIG (reference sequence). The CDR3 runs 14 residues. For the CDR3, the DNA is TGTGCCTGGAGCCGGACAGGGGGCGTCTATACGCAGTATTTT. Protein product: CAWSRTGGVYTQYF.

The chain combines TRBV11-2 with TRBJ2-5, with D perhaps assigned TRBD1 or TRBD2 (5 bases each). Germline CDR1 is SGHAT and CDR2 is FQNNGV. CDR3 length equals 16 residues. Trimming removed 5 bases at V and 5 bases at J, with 21 bases between. As DNA, the CDR3 is TGTGCCAGCAGCCGACCGGGGCCTAGCCGTGGTGAGACCCAGTACTTC. It specifies CASSRPGPSRGETQYF.

The J gene is TRBJ2-7, the V gene TRBV5-1; 11 nucleotides match TRBD1. This CDR3 contains 14 residues. The V gene's germline CDR1 is SGHRS and CDR2 YFSETQ. V trimming: 4 bases; J trimming: 3 bases; junction bases outside the gene matches: 3. The CDR3 reads CASSPGQGVYEQYF. The DNA for the CDR3 is TGCGCCAGCAGCCCGGGACAGGGGGTCTACGAGCAGTACTTC.

The chain has TRBV5-1 and TRBJ1-4; TRBD1 is a possible D gene (5 bases). The length of the CDR3 is 16 residues. V gave up 1 base and J gave up 0 bases, with 10 bases separating them. Germline CDR1 is SGHRS and CDR2 is YFSETQ. The CDR3 here is CASSLTGVATNEKLFF. The CDR3 region has the DNA TGCGCCAGCAGCTTGACAGGAGTTGCAACTAATGAAAAACTGTTTTTT.

V gene TRBV5-4 combines with J gene TRBJ2-3, with TRBD2 identical over 11 bases. The CDR3 is 16 residues long. The junction had 6 bases not matched to a gene; V was cut back by 0 bases and J by 6 bases. Germline V gene lookup returns CDR1 SGHNT and CDR2 YYREEE (reference sequence). The CDR3 is CASSLALAGGLDTQYF. The CDR3 nucleotides read TGTGCCAGCAGCTTGGCCCTAGCGGGAGGTTTGGATACGCAGTATTTT. Full variable domain (missing parts from reference TRBV5-4 and TRBJ2-3): ETGVTQSPTHLIKTRGQQVTLRCSSQSGHNTVSWYQQALGQGPQFIFQYYREEENGRGNFPPRFSGLQFPNYSSELNVNALELDDSALYLCASSLALAGGLDTQYFGPGTRLTVL.

The chain carries TRBV6-1 and TRBJ1-4; tentative D call: TRBD1 (5 bases). There are 13 residues in the CDR3. The germline V gene encodes CDR1 MNHNS and CDR2 SASEGT. V was pared by 7 bases and J by 8 bases, with 14 bases between. The CDR3 loop reads CASNAQGWEKLFF. The CDR3 DNA reads TGTGCCAGCAATGCCCAGGGTTGGGAAAAACTGTTTTTT.

The chain couples TRBV2 to TRBJ1-6; 9 positions match TRBD1. The CDR3 is 15 residues long. J lost 8 bases, V lost 4 bases, and 6 bases had no gene match. Germline V gene lookup returns CDR1 SNHLY and CDR2 FYNNEI. The CDR3 loop is CASSVTGQGYSPLHF. For the CDR3, the DNA is TGTGCCAGCAGTGTGACTGGACAGGGGTATTCACCCCTCCACTTT. Full variable domain (outside the CDR3, taken from reference TRBV2 and TRBJ1-6): EPEVTQTPSHQVTQMGQEVILRCVPISNHLYFYWYRQILGQKVEFLVSFYNNEISEKSEIFDDQFSVERPDGSNFTLKIRSTKLEDSAMYFCASSVTGQGYSPLHFGNGTRLTVT.

The chain has TRBV2 and TRBJ1-3, with no clear D. Trimming cost V 2 bases and J 2 bases, with 10 bases left between them. From germline, CDR1 is SNHLY and CDR2 FYNNEI. The CDR3 covers 15 residues. The CDR3 DNA is TGTGCCAGCAGTGAATTGAAGGGAGCTGGAAACACCATATATTTT. The encoded protein is CASSELKGAGNTIYF.